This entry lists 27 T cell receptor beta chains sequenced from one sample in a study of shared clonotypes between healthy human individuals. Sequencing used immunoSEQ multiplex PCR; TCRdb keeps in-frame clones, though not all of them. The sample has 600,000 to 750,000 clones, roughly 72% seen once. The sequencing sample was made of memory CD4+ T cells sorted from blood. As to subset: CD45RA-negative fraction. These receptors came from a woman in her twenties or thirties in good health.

In DNA, the CDR3 is TGTGCCAGCAGTGTATCTAGCCAGGGAACAGATACGCAGTATTTT. This translates into CASSVSSQGTDTQYF. The chain combines TRBV6-4 with TRBJ2-3; D might be TRBD1 or TRBD2, each matching 5 bases. Trimming stripped 4 bases from V and 3 bases from J, with 14 bases between. Germline CDR1 reads MRHNA; CDR2 reads SNTAGT. This CDR3 has 15 amino acids.

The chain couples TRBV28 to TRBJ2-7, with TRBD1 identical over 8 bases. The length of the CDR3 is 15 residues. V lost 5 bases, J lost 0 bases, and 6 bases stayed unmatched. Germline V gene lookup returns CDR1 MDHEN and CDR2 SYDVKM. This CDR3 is CASSPLGQASYEQYF. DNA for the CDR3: TGTGCCAGCAGTCCCCTGGGACAGGCCTCCTACGAGCAGTACTTC.

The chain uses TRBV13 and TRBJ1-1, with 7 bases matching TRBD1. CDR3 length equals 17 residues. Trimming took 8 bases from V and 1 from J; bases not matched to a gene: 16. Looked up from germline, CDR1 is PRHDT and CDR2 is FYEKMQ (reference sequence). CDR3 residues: CASADTAGTARNTEAFF. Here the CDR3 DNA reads TGTGCCAGCGCTGACACGGCGGGGACAGCGAGGAACACTGAAGCTTTCTTT.

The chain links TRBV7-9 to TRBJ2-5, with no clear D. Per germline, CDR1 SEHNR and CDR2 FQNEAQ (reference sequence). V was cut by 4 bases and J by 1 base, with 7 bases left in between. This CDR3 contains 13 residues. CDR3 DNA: TGTGCCAGCAGCTCGGGCAGCCAAGAGACCCAGTACTTC. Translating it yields CASSSGSQETQYF.

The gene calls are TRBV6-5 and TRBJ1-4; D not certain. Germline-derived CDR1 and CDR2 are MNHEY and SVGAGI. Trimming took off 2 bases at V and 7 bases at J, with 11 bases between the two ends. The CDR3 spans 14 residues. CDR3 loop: CASSYDIRGEKLFF. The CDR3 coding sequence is TGTGCCAGCAGTTACGACATTCGGGGTGAAAAACTGTTTTTT.

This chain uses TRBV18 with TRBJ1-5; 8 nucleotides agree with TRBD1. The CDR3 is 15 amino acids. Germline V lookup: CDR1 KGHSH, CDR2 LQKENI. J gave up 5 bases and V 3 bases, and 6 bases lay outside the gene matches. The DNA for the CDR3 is TGTGCCAGCTCACCGGACAGGGTGGTTTATCAGCCCCAGCATTTT. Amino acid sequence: CASSPDRVVYQPQHF.

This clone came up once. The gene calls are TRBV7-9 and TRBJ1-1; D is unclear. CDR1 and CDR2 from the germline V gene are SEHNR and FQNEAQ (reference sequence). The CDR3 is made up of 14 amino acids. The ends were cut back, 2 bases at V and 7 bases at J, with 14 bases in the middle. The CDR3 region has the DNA TGTGCCAGCAGCTTAATATCCCCAGTGCGTGAAGCTTTCTTT. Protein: CASSLISPVREAFF.

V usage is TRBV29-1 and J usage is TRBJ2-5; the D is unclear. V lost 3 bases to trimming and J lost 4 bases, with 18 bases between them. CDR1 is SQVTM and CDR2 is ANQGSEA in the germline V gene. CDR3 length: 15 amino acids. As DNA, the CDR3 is TGCAGCGTTGAGGCCCCCCGGCACCGCAGAGAGACCCAGTACTTC. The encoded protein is CSVEAPRHRRETQYF.

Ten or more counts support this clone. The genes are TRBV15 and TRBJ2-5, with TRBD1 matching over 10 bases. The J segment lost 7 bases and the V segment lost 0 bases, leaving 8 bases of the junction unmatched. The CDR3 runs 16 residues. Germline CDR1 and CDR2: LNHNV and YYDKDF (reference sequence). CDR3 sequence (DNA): TGTGCCACCAGCAGAGAAACCGGGACAGGGGCTGGGACCCAGTACTTC. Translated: CATSRETGTGAGTQYF.

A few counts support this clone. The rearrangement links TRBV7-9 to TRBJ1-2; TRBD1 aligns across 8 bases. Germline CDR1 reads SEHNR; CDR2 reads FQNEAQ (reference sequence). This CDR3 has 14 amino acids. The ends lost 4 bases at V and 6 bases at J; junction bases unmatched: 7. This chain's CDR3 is CASSYETGENGYTF. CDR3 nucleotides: TGTGCCAGCAGCTACGAGACAGGGGAAAATGGCTACACCTTC.

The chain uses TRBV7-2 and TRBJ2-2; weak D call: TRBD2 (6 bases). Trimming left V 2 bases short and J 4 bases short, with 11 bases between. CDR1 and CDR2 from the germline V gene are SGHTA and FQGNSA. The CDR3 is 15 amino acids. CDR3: CASSLPGVPTGELFF. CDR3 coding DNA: TGTGCCAGCAGCTTACCGGGAGTCCCCACCGGGGAGCTGTTTTTT.

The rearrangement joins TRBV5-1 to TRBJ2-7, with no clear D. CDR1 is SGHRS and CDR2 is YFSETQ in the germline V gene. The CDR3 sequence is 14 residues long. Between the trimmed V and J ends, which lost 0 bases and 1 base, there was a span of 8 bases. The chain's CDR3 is CASSLEKPSYEQYF. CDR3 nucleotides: TGCGCCAGCAGCTTGGAGAAGCCTTCCTACGAGCAGTACTTC.

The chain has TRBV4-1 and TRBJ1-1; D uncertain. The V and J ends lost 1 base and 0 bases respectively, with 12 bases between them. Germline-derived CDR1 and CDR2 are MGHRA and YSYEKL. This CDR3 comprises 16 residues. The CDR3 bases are TGCGCCAGCAGCCAAGGGAAGATCCGGATGAACACTGAAGCTTTCTTT. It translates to CASSQGKIRMNTEAFF.

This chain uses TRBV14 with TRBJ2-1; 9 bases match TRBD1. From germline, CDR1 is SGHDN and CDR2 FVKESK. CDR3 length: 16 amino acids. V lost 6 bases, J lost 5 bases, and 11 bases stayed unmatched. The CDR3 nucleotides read TGTGCCAGCAGTGCCTTGGGACAGGGAGGGCACAATGAGCAGTTCTTC. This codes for CASSALGQGGHNEQFF.

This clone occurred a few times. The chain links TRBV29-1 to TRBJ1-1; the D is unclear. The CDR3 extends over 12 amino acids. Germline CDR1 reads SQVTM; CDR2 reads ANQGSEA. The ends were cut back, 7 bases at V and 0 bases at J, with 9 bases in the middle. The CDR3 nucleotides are TGCAGCGGTCAAAGCATGAACACTGAAGCTTTCTTT. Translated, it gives CSGQSMNTEAFF.

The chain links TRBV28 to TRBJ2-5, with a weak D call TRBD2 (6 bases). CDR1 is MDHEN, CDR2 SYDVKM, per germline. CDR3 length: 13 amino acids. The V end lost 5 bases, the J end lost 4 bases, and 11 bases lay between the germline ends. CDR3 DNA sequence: TGTGCCAGCAGTCCGCGGGGTGGAGAGACCCAGTACTTC. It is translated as CASSPRGGETQYF.

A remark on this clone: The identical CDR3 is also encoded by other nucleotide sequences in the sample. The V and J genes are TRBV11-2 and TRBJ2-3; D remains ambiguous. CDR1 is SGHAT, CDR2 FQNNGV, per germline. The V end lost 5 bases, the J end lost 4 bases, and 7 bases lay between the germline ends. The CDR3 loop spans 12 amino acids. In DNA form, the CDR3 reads TGTGCCAGCAGCCGAGAGGCAGATACGCAGTATTTT. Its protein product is CASSREADTQYF.

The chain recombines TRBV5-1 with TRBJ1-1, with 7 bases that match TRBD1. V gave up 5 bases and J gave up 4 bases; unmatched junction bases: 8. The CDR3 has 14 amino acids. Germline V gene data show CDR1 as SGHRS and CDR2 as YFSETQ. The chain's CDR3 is CASRGQGGGTEAFF. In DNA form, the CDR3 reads TGCGCCAGCAGGGGTCAGGGGGGCGGCACTGAAGCTTTCTTT. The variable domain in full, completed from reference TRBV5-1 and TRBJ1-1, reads KAGVTQTPRYLIKTRGQQVTLSCSPISGHRSVSWYQQTPGQGLQFLFEYFSETQRNKGNFPGRFSGRQFSNSRSEMNVSTLELGDSALYLCASRGQGGGTEAFFGQGTRLTVV.

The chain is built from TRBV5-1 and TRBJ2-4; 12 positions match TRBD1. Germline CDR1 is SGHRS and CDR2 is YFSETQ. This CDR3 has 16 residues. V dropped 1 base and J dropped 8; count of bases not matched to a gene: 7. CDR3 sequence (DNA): TGCGCCAGCAGCTTGAACCCGGGACAGGGGGCGGACATTCAGTACTTC. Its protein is CASSLNPGQGADIQYF.

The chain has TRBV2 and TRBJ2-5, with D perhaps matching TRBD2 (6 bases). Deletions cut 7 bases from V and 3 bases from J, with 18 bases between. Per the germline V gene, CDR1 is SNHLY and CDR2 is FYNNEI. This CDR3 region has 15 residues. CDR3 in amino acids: CASTRGTLLKETQYF. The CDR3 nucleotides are TGTGCCAGCACGCGAGGGACTCTTCTTAAAGAGACCCAGTACTTC. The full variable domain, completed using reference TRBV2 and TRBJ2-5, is EPEVTQTPSHQVTQMGQEVILRCVPISNHLYFYWYRQILGQKVEFLVSFYNNEISEKSEIFDDQFSVERPDGSNFTLKIRSTKLEDSAMYFCASTRGTLLKETQYFGPGTRLLVL.

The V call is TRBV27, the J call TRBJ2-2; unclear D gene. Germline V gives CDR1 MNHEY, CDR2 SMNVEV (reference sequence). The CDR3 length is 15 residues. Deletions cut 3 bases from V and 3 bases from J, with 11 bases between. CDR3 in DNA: TGTGCCAGCAGTTTGGACCGGATTTACACCGGGGAGCTGTTTTTT. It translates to CASSLDRIYTGELFF.

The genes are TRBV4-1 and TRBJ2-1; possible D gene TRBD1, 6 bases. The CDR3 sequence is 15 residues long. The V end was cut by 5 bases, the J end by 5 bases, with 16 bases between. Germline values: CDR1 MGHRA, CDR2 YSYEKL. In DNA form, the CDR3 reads TGCGCCAGCAGCACCGCCGGGACAAAAAACAATGAGCAGTTCTTC. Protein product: CASSTAGTKNNEQFF.

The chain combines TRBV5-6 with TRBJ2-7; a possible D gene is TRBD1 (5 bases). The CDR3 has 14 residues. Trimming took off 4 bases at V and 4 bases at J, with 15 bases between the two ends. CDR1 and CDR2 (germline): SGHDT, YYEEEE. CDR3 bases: TGTGCCAGCAGCCTACTTGCAGGGAATTACGAGCAGTACTTC. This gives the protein CASSLLAGNYEQYF.

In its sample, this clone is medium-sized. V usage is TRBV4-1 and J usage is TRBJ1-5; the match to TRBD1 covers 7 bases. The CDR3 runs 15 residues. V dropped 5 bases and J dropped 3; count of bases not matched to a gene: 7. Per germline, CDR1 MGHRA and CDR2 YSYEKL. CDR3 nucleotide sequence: TGCGCCAGCAGCGAACCAGGGACAGTCAATCAGCCCCAGCATTTT. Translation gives CASSEPGTVNQPQHF.

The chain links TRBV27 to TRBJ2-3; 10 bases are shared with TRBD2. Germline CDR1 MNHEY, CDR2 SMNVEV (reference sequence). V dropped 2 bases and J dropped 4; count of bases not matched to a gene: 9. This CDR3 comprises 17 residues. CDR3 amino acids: CASSLVRLAGVADTQYF. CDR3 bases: TGTGCCAGCAGTTTAGTTCGCCTAGCGGGAGTGGCAGATACGCAGTATTTT.

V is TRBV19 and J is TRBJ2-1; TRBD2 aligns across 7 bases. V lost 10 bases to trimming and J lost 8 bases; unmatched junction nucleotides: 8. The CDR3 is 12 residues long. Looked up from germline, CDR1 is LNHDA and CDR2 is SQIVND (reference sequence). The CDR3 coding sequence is TGTGCCACGCAGGCAGGGAGGGATGAGCAGTTCTTC. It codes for CATQAGRDEQFF.

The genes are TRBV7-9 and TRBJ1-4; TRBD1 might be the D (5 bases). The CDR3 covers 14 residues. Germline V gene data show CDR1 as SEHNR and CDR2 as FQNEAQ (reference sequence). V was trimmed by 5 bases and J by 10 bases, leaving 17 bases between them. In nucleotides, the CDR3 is TGTGCCAGCAGCCACGCGGGCGAGGGGACAAAACTGTTTTTT. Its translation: CASSHAGEGTKLFF.